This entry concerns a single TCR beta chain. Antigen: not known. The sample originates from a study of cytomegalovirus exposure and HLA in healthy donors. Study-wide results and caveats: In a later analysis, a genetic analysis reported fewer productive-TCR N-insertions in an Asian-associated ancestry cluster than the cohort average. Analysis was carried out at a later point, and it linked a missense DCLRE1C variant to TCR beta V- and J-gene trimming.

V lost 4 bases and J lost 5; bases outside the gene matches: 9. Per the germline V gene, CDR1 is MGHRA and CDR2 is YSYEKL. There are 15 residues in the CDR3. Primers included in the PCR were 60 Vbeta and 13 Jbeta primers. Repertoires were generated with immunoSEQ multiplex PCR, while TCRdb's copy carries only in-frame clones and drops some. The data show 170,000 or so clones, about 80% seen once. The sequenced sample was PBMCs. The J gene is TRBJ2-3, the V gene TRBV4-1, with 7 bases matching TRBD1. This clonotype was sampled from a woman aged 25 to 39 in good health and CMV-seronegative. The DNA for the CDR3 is TGCGCCAGCAGCCTTTCCGGGACAGACGTAGATACGCAGTATTTT. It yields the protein CASSLSGTDVDTQYF.